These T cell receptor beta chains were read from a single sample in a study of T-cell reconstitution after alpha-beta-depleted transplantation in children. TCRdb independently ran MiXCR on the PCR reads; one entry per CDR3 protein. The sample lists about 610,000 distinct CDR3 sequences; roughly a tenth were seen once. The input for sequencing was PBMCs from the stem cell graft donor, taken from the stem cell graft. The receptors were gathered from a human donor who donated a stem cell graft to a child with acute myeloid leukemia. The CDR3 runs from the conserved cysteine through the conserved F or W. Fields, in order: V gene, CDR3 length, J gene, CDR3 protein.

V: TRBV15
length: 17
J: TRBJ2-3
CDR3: CATSIGAGGRVNLRQYF

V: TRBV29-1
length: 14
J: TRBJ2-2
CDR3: CSVEDPGHTGELFF

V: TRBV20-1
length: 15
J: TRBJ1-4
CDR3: CSARDEAGVGEKLFF

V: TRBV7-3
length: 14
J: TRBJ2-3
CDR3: CASSSGEWTDTQYF

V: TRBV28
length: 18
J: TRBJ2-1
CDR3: CASSLRPGTSGIYNEQFF

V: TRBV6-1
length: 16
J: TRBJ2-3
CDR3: CASRPIPGQGRDTQYF

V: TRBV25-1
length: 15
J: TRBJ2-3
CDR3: CASSARQGGTDTQYF

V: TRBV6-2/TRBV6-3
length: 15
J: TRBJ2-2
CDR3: CASSYRGSGTGELFF

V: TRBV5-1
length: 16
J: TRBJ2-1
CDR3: CASSLTPGAGYNEQFF

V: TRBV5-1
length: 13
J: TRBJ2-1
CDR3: CASSLISGMGQFF

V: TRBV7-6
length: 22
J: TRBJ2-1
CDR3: CASSLGLGIVGGRSSSYNEQFF

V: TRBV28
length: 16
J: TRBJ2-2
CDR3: CASSLRRSALGGELFF

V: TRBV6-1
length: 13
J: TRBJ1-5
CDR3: CASTGGAKQPQHF

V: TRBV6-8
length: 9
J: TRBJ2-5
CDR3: CASRETQYF

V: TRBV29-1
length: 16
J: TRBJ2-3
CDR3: CSALGLAGASTDTQYF

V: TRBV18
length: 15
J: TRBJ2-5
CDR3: CASSPETGGLVTQYF

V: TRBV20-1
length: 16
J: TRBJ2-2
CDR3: CSARGLAGSNTGELFF

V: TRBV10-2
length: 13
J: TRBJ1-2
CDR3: CASSEDTKRGYTF

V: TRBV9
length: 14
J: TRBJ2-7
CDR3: CASSEGQGAYEQYF

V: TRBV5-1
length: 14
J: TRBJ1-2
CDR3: CASSPMGGGSGYTF

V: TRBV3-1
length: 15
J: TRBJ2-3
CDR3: CASSQISGPTDTQYF

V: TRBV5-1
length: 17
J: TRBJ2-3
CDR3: CASSPPRLGVSTDTQYF

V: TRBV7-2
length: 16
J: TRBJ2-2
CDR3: CASSMGLAGVTGELFF

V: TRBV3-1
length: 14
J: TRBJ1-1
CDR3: CASSHGGRETEAFF

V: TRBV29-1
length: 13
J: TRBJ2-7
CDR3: CSVEISRVSEQYF

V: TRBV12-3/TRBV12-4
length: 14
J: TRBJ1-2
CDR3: CASSPTDAEYGYTF

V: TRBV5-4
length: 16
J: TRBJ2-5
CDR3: CASSVRGRTDQETQYF

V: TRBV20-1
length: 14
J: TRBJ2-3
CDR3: CSSVAGLSTDTQYF

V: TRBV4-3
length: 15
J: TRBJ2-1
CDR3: CASSQGLSSYNEQFF

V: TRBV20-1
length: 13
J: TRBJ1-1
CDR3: CSAGRGLNTEAFF

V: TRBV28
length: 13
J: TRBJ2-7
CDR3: CASLFLGANEQYF

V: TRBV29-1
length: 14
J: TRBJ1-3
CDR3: CSARQDSSGNTIYF

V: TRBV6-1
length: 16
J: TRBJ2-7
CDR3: CASSAIGDAATNEQYF

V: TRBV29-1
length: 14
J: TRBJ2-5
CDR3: CSVPTSGRAETQYF

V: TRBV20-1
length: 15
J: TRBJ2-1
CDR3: CSARGGLAVPNEQFF

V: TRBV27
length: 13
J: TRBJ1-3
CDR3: CASSFKPGNTIYF

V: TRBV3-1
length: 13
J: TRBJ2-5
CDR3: CASSRAIQETQYF

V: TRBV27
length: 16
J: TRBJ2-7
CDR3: CASSLKASGSSYEQYF

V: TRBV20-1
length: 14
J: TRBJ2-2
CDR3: CSARVDTRPGELFF

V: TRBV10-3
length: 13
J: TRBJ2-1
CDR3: CAISGDAYNEQFF

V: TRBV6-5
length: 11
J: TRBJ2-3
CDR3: CASKGTDTQYF

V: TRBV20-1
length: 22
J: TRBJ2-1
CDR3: CSARVRQGLAGHGQSSYNEQFF

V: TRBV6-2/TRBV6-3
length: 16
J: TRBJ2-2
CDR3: CASSYSGGRGTGELFF

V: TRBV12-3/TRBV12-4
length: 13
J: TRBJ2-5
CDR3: CASSFQNEETQYF

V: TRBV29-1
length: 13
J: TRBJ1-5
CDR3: CSVLGAPGQPQHF

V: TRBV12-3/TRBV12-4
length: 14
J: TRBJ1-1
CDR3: CASSARALNTEAFF

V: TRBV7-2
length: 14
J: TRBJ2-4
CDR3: CASSKPEREGLRYF

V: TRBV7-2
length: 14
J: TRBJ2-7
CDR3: CASSLLTLGYEQYF

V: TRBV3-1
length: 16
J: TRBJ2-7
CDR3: CASSQVTGSYSYEQYF